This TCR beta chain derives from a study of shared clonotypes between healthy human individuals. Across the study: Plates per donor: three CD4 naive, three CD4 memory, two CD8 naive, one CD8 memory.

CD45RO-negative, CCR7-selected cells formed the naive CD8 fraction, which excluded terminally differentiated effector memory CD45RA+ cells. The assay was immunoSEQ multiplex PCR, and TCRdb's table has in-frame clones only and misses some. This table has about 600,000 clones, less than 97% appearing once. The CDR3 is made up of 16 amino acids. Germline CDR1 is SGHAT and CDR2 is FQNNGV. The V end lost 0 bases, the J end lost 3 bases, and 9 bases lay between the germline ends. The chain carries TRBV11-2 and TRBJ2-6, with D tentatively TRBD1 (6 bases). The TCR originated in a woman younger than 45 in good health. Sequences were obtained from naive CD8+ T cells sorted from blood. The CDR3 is CASSLEGAHGANVLTF. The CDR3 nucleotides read TGTGCCAGCAGCTTAGAGGGGGCGCATGGGGCCAACGTCCTGACTTTC.